Following are 18 T cell receptor beta chains from one sample sequenced in a study of blood T cell repertoires in COVID-19 (dated by TCRdb to 2018 to 2020). Library creation used the immunoSEQ multiplex PCR assay. TCRdb took over this immuneACCESS table, retaining in-frame rearrangements with V and J assigned. Such tables are incomplete; in checked studies, under half of the missing clones stem from an unresolved V gene, and the remainder is unexplained. Across this sample there are a few hundred thousand clones, with more than 75% seen only once. The biggest ten clones account for around 1.5% of the sample. The sample comprised peripheral blood. The receptors shown here come from a woman between 50 and 59 years old with acute or convalescent COVID-19.

The chain combines TRBV9 with TRBJ1-2; D may be TRBD1 (5 bases). Per the germline V gene, CDR1 is SGDLS and CDR2 is YYNGEE. CDR3 length: 14 residues. Deletions cut 3 bases from V and 0 bases from J, with 9 bases between. The CDR3 loop reads CASSAQAANYGYTF. The CDR3 nucleotides read TGTGCCAGCAGCGCACAGGCCGCTAACTATGGCTACACCTTC.

The CDR3 spells CASSFSYRGVETQYF. In nucleotides, the CDR3 is TGTGCCAGCAGTTTTAGCTATCGGGGTGTAGAGACCCAGTACTTC. The chain is built from TRBV28 and TRBJ2-5; maybe TRBD2 (5 bases). V lost 3 bases to trimming and J lost 4 bases, with 15 bases between them. This CDR3 comprises 15 residues. Germline assignment: CDR1 MDHEN and CDR2 SYDVKM.

This clone was picked up a small number of times. This chain connects TRBV7-8 to TRBJ1-5; 8 bases match TRBD1. The germline CDR1 and CDR2 sequences are SGHVS and FQNEAQ. V shed 0 bases and J 7 bases; nucleotides not matched to a gene: 2. CDR3 length: 14 amino acids. The CDR3 DNA sequence: TGTGCCAGCAGCTTAGCGACAGGGGAACAGCCCCAGCATTTT. Its translation is CASSLATGEQPQHF.

This clone was recorded a few times. The chain employs TRBV6-6 and TRBJ1-4, with D perhaps matching TRBD1 (5 bases). This CDR3 has 13 amino acids. The ends were cut back, 6 bases at V and 8 bases at J, with 13 bases in the middle. Per the germline V gene, CDR1 is MNHNY and CDR2 is SVGAGI (reference sequence). The CDR3 sequence: CASRAQGREKLFF. Here the CDR3 DNA reads TGTGCCAGCAGGGCCCAGGGAAGGGAAAAACTGTTTTTT.

This rearrangement joins TRBV5-4 to TRBJ1-6; weak D call: TRBD1 (6 bases). Germline CDR1 is SGHNT and CDR2 is YYREEE (reference sequence). The germline V and J ends were trimmed by 0 bases and 5 bases, with 12 bases remaining between them. This CDR3 has 16 amino acids. The CDR3 DNA reads TGTGCCAGCAGCTTGGATCTGGGGGCGAATAATTCACCCCTCCACTTT. Translated: CASSLDLGANNSPLHF.

V usage is TRBV7-6 and J usage is TRBJ2-5, with 13 bases lining up with TRBD2. CDR1 is SGHVS, CDR2 FNYEAQ, per germline. This CDR3 has 18 residues. The V and J ends lost 2 bases and 2 bases, in that order; junction bases with no gene match: 8. This CDR3 reads CASSLPSGTSGIQETQYF. Here the CDR3 DNA reads TGTGCCAGCAGCTTACCCTCCGGGACTAGCGGGATACAAGAGACCCAGTACTTC.

This chain links TRBV7-8 with TRBJ1-3, with D uncertain. The CDR3 is 16 residues long. The V and J ends lost 7 bases and 4 bases respectively, with 20 bases between them. Per the germline V gene, CDR1 is SGHVS and CDR2 is FQNEAQ. The CDR3 DNA reads as TGTGCCAGCACCCCAACGTGGGCAGGCCGAGGAAACACCATATATTTT. It specifies CASTPTWAGRGNTIYF.

The chain carries TRBV2 and TRBJ2-1; weak D call: TRBD1 (6 bases). Trimming removed 7 bases at V and 3 bases at J, with 19 bases between. Germline loops: CDR1 SNHLY, CDR2 FYNNEI. This CDR3 is 16 amino acids long. Written as DNA, the CDR3 is TGTGCCAGCAATAATCCGGGACAACAAAACTACAATGAGCAGTTCTTC. This encodes CASNNPGQQNYNEQFF.

The rearrangement uses TRBV5-3 and TRBJ2-7, with D maybe TRBD2 (6 bases). TRBV5-3 is assigned to the ORF class and has an uncertain function. This CDR3 is built from 15 residues. V was shortened by 6 bases and J by 0 bases, with 16 bases between the two germline ends. The CDR3: CARTDPTRPSYEQYF. The CDR3 DNA follows: TGTGCCAGAACCGACCCGACTAGGCCCTCCTACGAGCAGTACTTC.

This clone was observed a single time. The J gene is TRBJ2-3, the V gene TRBV29-1; 7 bases match TRBD1. From germline, CDR1 is SQVTM and CDR2 ANQGSEA. The CDR3 covers 14 residues. Trimming removed 7 bases from V and 0 bases from J; junction bases left unmatched: 7. The CDR3: CSGKNRGSTDTQYF. For the CDR3, the DNA is TGCAGCGGTAAAAACAGGGGTAGCACAGATACGCAGTATTTT.

CDR3 bases: TGTGCCAGCAGCAACACTTTCGGGTGGGACACTGAAGCTTTCTTT. Encoded protein: CASSNTFGWDTEAFF. This chain links TRBV21-1 with TRBJ1-1. TRBV21-1 is noted as a pseudogene. The CDR3 spans 15 residues.

V usage is TRBV6-6 and J usage is TRBJ2-1; 7 nucleotides agree with TRBD1. The CDR3 loop spans 16 amino acids. After removal of 2 bases from V and 4 bases from J, the junction contained 8 bases not matched to a gene. Germline CDR1 and CDR2: MNHNY and SVGAGI (reference sequence). The DNA for the CDR3 is TGTGCCAGCAGTTACCGATTCCGGGACAGATACAATGAGCAGTTCTTC. Translated: CASSYRFRDRYNEQFF.

This chain connects TRBV4-2 to TRBJ2-5; tentative D call: TRBD1 (5 bases). The CDR3 spans 14 residues. Germline CDR1 and CDR2: LGHNA and YNFKEQ. V was clipped by 1 base and J by 4 bases, with 10 bases between them. The CDR3 nucleotides are TGTGCCAGCAGCCAAGCAGGGATGGGAGAGACCCAGTACTTC. Amino acid sequence: CASSQAGMGETQYF.

The V and J genes are TRBV7-3 and TRBJ2-6; no definite D call. Germline V CDR1 and CDR2: SGHTA, FQGTGA. The CDR3 is 16 amino acids. The V gene lost 6 bases and the J gene lost 0 bases, with 12 bases spanning the gap. DNA of the CDR3: TGTGCCAGCAGTCCTCCGTCGAGCTCTGGGGCCAACGTCCTGACTTTC. It codes for CASSPPSSSGANVLTF.

V usage is TRBV28 and J usage is TRBJ2-7, with TRBD2 identical over 14 bases. V dropped 4 bases and J dropped 4; count of bases not matched to a gene: 21. The CDR3 runs to 21 residues. Germline values: CDR1 MDHEN, CDR2 SYDVKM. The CDR3 loop reads CASSSFFKGAGTSGSFYEQYF. The DNA for the CDR3 is TGTGCCAGCAGTTCCTTTTTCAAAGGGGCCGGGACTAGCGGGAGTTTTTACGAGCAGTACTTC.

This clone was picked up a small number of times. The rearrangement uses TRBV6-5 and TRBJ1-1; D is possibly TRBD1 (6 bases). With 7 bases removed from V and 1 base from J, the gap between germline ends came to 10 bases. The CDR3 spans 13 residues. In germline, CDR1 is MNHEY, CDR2 SVGAGI. CDR3 loop: CASNKDRNTEAFF. The CDR3 DNA is TGTGCCAGCAACAAGGACAGGAACACTGAAGCTTTCTTT.

This clone has more than one count but fewer than ten. The chain carries TRBV5-4 and TRBJ1-6, with a tentative D call TRBD1 (5 bases). The CDR3 has 16 amino acids. CDR1 SGHNT and CDR2 YYREEE come from the germline V gene (reference sequence). The V gene lost 2 bases and the J gene lost 7 bases, with 16 bases spanning the gap. The CDR3 is CASSFFQGPQNSPLHF. The CDR3 coding sequence is TGTGCCAGCAGCTTTTTTCAGGGCCCTCAAAATTCACCCCTCCACTTT.

This clone was counted only a few times. This sample includes further DNA sequences coding for the same CDR3. The chain is built from TRBV7-2 and TRBJ2-1; 12 bases align to TRBD2. Trimming removed 1 base from V and 9 bases from J; junction bases left unmatched: 4. CDR1 SGHTA and CDR2 FQGNSA come from the germline V gene. The CDR3 length is 15 residues. The CDR3 loop is CASSLGLAGVSEQFF. CDR3 nucleotide sequence: TGTGCCAGCAGCTTAGGACTAGCGGGAGTTAGTGAGCAGTTCTTC.